What follows are 21 T cell receptor beta chains derived from one specimen sequenced in a study of OX40 agonist ivuxolimab in advanced cancers. Sequencing was performed with immunoSEQ multiplex PCR; in TCRdb, only in-frame clones are kept and a portion is missing. Of 100,000 or so clones listed, roughly 84% are singletons. The source was CD4+ or CD8+ T cells sorted from blood, collected in a trial of the OX40 agonist ivuxolimab. The receptor source for this set is an adult with an advanced solid tumor such as melanoma, head and neck, liver or kidney cancer.

J is TRBJ2-1 and V is TRBV6-6; tentatively, D is TRBD1 or TRBD2 (5 bases each). In germline, CDR1 is MNHNY, CDR2 SVGAGI (reference sequence). This CDR3 spans 13 amino acids. V lost 3 bases and J 5 bases, leaving 8 bases between the germline ends. The CDR3 here is CASSYLGDNEQFF. The CDR3 coding sequence is TGTGCCAGCAGTTATTTGGGGGACAATGAGCAGTTCTTC.

The genes are TRBV4-1 and TRBJ2-1; 7 bases fit TRBD2. The CDR3 loop spans 16 amino acids. V trimming: 0 bases; J trimming: 4 bases; junction bases outside the gene matches: 6. Per germline, CDR1 MGHRA and CDR2 YSYEKL. In DNA, the CDR3 is TGCGCCAGCAGCCAAGAGGGGCTAGCGGTTTACAATGAGCAGTTCTTC. The encoded protein is CASSQEGLAVYNEQFF.

The chain combines TRBV14 with TRBJ1-2; D perhaps matches TRBD1 (6 bases). V lost 1 base and J lost 3, with 12 bases in between. The length of the CDR3 is 15 residues. Germline V gene lookup returns CDR1 SGHDN and CDR2 FVKESK. The CDR3 coding sequence is TGTGCCAGCAGCCAAGTCTCAGGGGTCTACTATGGCTACACCTTC. Its protein product is CASSQVSGVYYGYTF.

The chain carries TRBV6-5 and TRBJ2-1; D is perhaps TRBD2 (5 bases). Germline CDR1 MNHEY, CDR2 SVGAGI. The CDR3 covers 14 residues. V was shortened by 8 bases and J by 5 bases, with 16 bases between the two germline ends. As DNA, the CDR3 is TGTGCCAGCGAGGGCAGGTCGGACGACAATGAGCAGTTCTTC. Translated: CASEGRSDDNEQFF.

The V gene is TRBV6-1, the J gene TRBJ2-1; 12 bases are shared with TRBD2. The CDR3 spans 15 residues. The junction had 7 bases not matched to a gene; V was cut back by 4 bases and J by 9 bases. The germline V gene has CDR1 MNHNS and CDR2 SASEGT. The CDR3: CASSAETSGSGEQFF. The CDR3 bases are TGTGCCAGCAGTGCCGAGACTAGCGGGAGTGGTGAGCAGTTCTTC.

The chain has TRBV29-1 and TRBJ2-2; TRBD1 matches 9 bases. Per the germline V gene, CDR1 is SQVTM and CDR2 is ANQGSEA. Trimming cost V 4 bases and J 5 bases; bases outside gene matches: 5. The CDR3 has 14 residues. CDR3 nucleotides: TGCAGCGTTGTCTGGACAGGGGTGACCGGGGAGCTGTTTTTT. It is translated as CSVVWTGVTGELFF.

CDR3 amino acids: CASSLRSRPNYGYTF. CDR3 nucleotides: TGTGCCAGCAGCTTGCGCTCTCGGCCTAACTATGGCTACACCTTC. The chain links TRBV5-4 to TRBJ1-2; D gene ambiguous. With 1 base removed from V and 0 bases from J, the gap between germline ends came to 10 bases. The CDR3 loop spans 15 amino acids. From germline, CDR1 is SGHNT and CDR2 YYREEE (reference sequence).

This rearrangement joins TRBV5-1 to TRBJ1-1; unclear D gene. This CDR3 is 15 amino acids long. Germline V lookup: CDR1 SGHRS, CDR2 YFSETQ. Between the trimmed V and J ends, which lost 4 bases and 5 bases, there was a span of 18 bases. The CDR3, as DNA: TGCGCCAGCAGCCTTTCATTACTCCTCGGGACTGAAGCTTTCTTT. Amino acids: CASSLSLLLGTEAFF.

The table lists this clone with a few counts. The chain carries TRBV14 and TRBJ1-5, with D hard to call. The length of the CDR3 is 12 residues. Per germline, CDR1 SGHDN and CDR2 FVKESK. V was trimmed by 0 bases and J by 11 bases, leaving 8 bases between them. The CDR3 bases are TGTGCCAGCAGCCAAGACTCATCGACCCAGCATTTT. Its protein product is CASSQDSSTQHF. Full variable domain (outside the CDR3, taken from reference TRBV14 and TRBJ1-5): EAGVTQFPSHSVIEKGQTVTLRCDPISGHDNLYWYRRVMGKEIKFLLHFVKESKQDESGMPNNRFLAERTGGTYSTLKVQPAELEDSGVYFCASSQDSSTQHFGDGTRLSIL.

The gene calls are TRBV9 and TRBJ2-2, with 9 bases that match TRBD1. Germline loops: CDR1 SGDLS, CDR2 YYNGEE. The CDR3 length is 13 residues. The trim removed 3 bases at V and 15 bases at J, leaving 9 bases unmatched. The CDR3, as DNA: TGTGCCAGCAGCGGGAATGGACAGGGGCGTTTGTTTTTT. Translated: CASSGNGQGRLFF.

J is TRBJ2-1 and V is TRBV28, with TRBD1 matching 12 bases. Unmatched junction bases numbered 4, after V lost 4 bases and J lost 6 bases. Germline V lookup: CDR1 MDHEN, CDR2 SYDVKM. There are 15 residues in the CDR3. The CDR3 DNA sequence: TGTGCCAGCAGTTGGGACAGGGGGCGAGGCAATGAGCAGTTCTTC. This translates into CASSWDRGRGNEQFF.

The chain has TRBV2 and TRBJ1-5, with 9 bases lining up with TRBD1. The CDR3 spans 18 residues. V dropped 8 bases and J dropped 0; count of bases not matched to a gene: 14. CDR1 and CDR2 (germline): SNHLY, FYNNEI. The CDR3 loop reads CASSKLGQGPYSNQPQHF. CDR3 sequence (DNA): TGTGCCAGCTCAAAACTGGGACAGGGTCCCTATAGCAATCAGCCCCAGCATTTT.

The chain employs TRBV7-2 and TRBJ2-7, with 8 bases identical to TRBD1. Germline loops: CDR1 SGHTA, CDR2 FQGNSA. The CDR3 runs 12 residues. Germline trimming cut 6 bases from V and 5 bases from J; bases unmatched to any gene: 3. CDR3 sequence (DNA): TGTGCCAGCAGATCGACAGGGGACGAGCAGTACTTC. Protein sequence: CASRSTGDEQYF.

The genes are TRBV7-3 and TRBJ2-7; 7 nucleotides match TRBD2. Germline CDR1 reads SGHTA; CDR2 reads FQGTGA. V shed 3 bases, J shed 3 bases, and the junction held 5 bases outside the gene matches. The CDR3 covers 14 residues. CDR3 protein: CASSLSGGGYEQYF. The CDR3 DNA reads TGTGCCAGCAGCTTGTCGGGAGGTGGCTACGAGCAGTACTTC.

The chain has TRBV7-9 and TRBJ2-7, with 9 bases lining up with TRBD2. J gave up 3 bases and V 1 base, and 7 bases lay outside the gene matches. The length of the CDR3 is 16 residues. Germline V CDR1 and CDR2: SEHNR, FQNEAQ (reference sequence). The CDR3 region has the DNA TGTGCCAGCAGCTTAGTTGGGCGGGAGGGCCGCTACGAGCAGTACTTC. As protein: CASSLVGREGRYEQYF. Full variable domain (missing parts from reference TRBV7-9 and TRBJ2-7): DTGVSQNPRHKITKRGQNVTFRCDPISEHNRLYWYRQTLGQGPEFLTYFQNEAQLEKSRLLSDRFSAERPKGSFSTLEIQRTEQGDSAMYLCASSLVGREGRYEQYFGPGTRLTVT.

V usage is TRBV5-1 and J usage is TRBJ1-1, with a weak D call TRBD1 (5 bases). This CDR3 contains 16 residues. Trimming took 3 bases from V and 8 from J, leaving 23 bases between them. The germline V gene has CDR1 SGHRS and CDR2 YFSETQ. The CDR3 nucleotides read TGCGCCAGCAGCTGGACGGAGGCGGGGCCCTCGGGCGAAGCTTTCTTT. Translated, it gives CASSWTEAGPSGEAFF.

The J gene is TRBJ2-7, the V gene TRBV18; 10 nucleotides agree with TRBD1. Per the germline V gene, CDR1 is KGHSH and CDR2 is LQKENI. The CDR3 is 15 amino acids. With 6 bases clipped from V and 2 bases from J, the junction kept 7 bases outside the gene matches. CDR3 in amino acids: CASSRRDRGAYEQYF. Written as DNA, the CDR3 is TGTGCCAGCTCTCGCCGGGACAGGGGCGCCTACGAGCAGTACTTC.

This chain links TRBV5-6 with TRBJ2-5, with 7 bases fitting TRBD1. V trimming: 3 bases; J trimming: 5 bases; junction bases outside the gene matches: 16. Germline V gene lookup returns CDR1 SGHDT and CDR2 YYEEEE. This CDR3 spans 17 amino acids. CDR3 sequence: CASSSPPGQTFRETQYF. The DNA for the CDR3 is TGTGCCAGCAGCTCACCACCGGGACAGACATTCCGTGAGACCCAGTACTTC.

This chain links TRBV7-9 with TRBJ1-5; D possibly corresponds to TRBD1 (5 bases). Germline values: CDR1 SEHNR, CDR2 FQNEAQ (reference sequence). This CDR3 is 16 amino acids long. V gave up 0 bases and J gave up 0 bases, with 9 bases separating them. The CDR3 region has the DNA TGTGCCAGCAGCTTAGCGGACACCATTAGCAATCAGCCCCAGCATTTT. The encoded protein is CASSLADTISNQPQHF.

CDR3: CASSAGTSTEQYF. The CDR3 bases are TGCGCCAGCAGTGCCGGGACTAGCACCGAGCAGTACTTC. The chain joins TRBV10-1 to TRBJ2-7, with 9 bases identical to TRBD2. The junction had 4 bases not matched to a gene; V was cut back by 4 bases and J by 6 bases. The CDR3 has 13 residues. Germline CDR1 is WNHNN and CDR2 is SYGVQD (reference sequence).

The V gene is TRBV4-2, the J gene TRBJ2-2; D is unresolved. CDR1 and CDR2 (germline): LGHNA, YNFKEQ. Trimming took off 0 bases at V and 4 bases at J, with 6 bases between the two ends. CDR3 length: 14 residues. CDR3 in DNA: TGTGCCAGCAGCCAAGATCCGGCCACCGGGGAGCTGTTTTTT. Translating it yields CASSQDPATGELFF.